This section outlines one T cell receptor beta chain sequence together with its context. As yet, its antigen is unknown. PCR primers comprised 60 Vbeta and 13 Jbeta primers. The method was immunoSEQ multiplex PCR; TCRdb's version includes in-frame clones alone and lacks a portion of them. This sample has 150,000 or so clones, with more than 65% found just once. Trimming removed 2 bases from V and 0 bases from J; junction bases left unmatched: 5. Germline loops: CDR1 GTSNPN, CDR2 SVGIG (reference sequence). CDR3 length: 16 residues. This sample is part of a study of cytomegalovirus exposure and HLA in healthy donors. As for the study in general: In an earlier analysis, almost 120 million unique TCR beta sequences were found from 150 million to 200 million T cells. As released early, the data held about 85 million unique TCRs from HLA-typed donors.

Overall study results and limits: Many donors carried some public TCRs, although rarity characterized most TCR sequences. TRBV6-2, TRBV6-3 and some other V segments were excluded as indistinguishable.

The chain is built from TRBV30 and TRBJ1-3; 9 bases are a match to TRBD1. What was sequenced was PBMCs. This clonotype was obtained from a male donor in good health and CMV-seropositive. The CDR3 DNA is TGTGCCTGGAGTCAGGGACAGGGAGTCTCTGGAAACACCATATATTTT. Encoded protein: CAWSQGQGVSGNTIYF.